These 3 T cell receptor beta chains were all obtained from the same sample, sequenced in a study of shared clonotypes between healthy human individuals. Some clones are missing from TCRdb's copy, which holds only in-frame ones; the method was immunoSEQ multiplex PCR. The sample holds about 2 million clones; 85% to 95% are singletons and the top ten take roughly 0.13%. Sequencing was performed on naive CD4+ T cells sorted from blood. Subset in this sample: CD45RA+ positively selected. The receptors stem from a man between 18 and 29 years old in good health.

The count of this clone is one. The V and J genes are TRBV19 and TRBJ1-1; 7 positions match TRBD1. Germline CDR1 and CDR2: LNHDA and SQIVND (reference sequence). Trimming removed 6 bases from V and 2 bases from J; junction bases left unmatched: 6. CDR3 length equals 14 residues. Written as DNA, the CDR3 is TGTGCCAGTAGAGGTGAGGGGGCAAACACTGAAGCTTTCTTT. It codes for CASRGEGANTEAFF.

The CDR3 DNA sequence: TGTGCCAGTACCTACGGACAGTACCGGGGCTACACCTTC. Translating gives CASTYGQYRGYTF. The chain is built from TRBV19 and TRBJ1-2; TRBD1 is a possible D gene (6 bases). This CDR3 spans 13 amino acids. V lost 7 bases, J lost 8 bases, and 17 bases lay in between. The germline gives CDR1 LNHDA, CDR2 SQIVND (reference sequence). Based on the CDR3 plus reference TRBV19 and TRBJ1-2, the full variable domain is DGGITQSPKYLFRKEGQNVTLSCEQNLNHDAMYWYRQDPGQGLRLIYYSQIVNDFQKGDIAEGYSVSREKKESFPLTVTSAQKNPTAFYLCASTYGQYRGYTFGSGTRLTVV.

The V call is TRBV11-2, the J call TRBJ2-3; D is undetermined. The CDR3 covers 13 residues. With 2 bases removed from V and 3 bases from J, the gap between germline ends came to 6 bases. Germline V gene lookup returns CDR1 SGHAT and CDR2 FQNNGV. The CDR3 sequence: CASSLTLTDTQYF. Here the CDR3 DNA reads TGTGCCAGCAGCTTAACACTGACAGATACGCAGTATTTT.